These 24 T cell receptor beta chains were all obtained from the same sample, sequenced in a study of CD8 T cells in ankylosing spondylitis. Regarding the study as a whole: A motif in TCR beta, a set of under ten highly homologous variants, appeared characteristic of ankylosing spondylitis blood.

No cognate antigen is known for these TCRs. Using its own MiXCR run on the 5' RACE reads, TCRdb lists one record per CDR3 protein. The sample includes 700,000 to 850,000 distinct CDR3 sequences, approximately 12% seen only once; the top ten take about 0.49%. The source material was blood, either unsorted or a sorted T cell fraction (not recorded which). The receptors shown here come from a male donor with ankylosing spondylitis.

The CDR3 loop reads CASSQGGGREKLFF. CDR3 DNA: TGCGCCAGCAGCCAAGGGGGAGGCCGGGAAAAACTGTTTTTT. The chain joins TRBV4-3 to TRBJ1-4; D gene ambiguous. Germline assignment: CDR1 LGHNA and CDR2 YSLEER. The CDR3 is made up of 14 amino acids. V gave up 1 base and J gave up 8 bases, with 11 bases separating them.

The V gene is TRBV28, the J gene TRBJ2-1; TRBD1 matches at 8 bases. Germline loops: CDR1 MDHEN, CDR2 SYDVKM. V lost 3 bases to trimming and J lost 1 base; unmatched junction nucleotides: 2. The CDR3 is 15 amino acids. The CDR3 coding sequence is TGTGCCAGCAGTTTCCAGGGGGCTTCCTACAATGAGCAGTTCTTC. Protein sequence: CASSFQGASYNEQFF.

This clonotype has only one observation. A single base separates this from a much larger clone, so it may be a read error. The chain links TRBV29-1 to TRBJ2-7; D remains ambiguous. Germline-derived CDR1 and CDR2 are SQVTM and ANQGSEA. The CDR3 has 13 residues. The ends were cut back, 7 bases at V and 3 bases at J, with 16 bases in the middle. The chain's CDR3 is CSARSPSYYEQYF. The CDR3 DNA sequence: TGCAGCGCCCGCTCGCCGAGCTACTACGAGCAGTACTTC.

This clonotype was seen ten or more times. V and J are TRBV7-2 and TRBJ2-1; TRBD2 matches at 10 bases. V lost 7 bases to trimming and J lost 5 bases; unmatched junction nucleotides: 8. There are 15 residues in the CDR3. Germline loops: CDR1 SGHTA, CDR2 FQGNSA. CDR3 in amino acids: CASNPSSGGHNEQFF. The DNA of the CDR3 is TGTGCCAGCAACCCCTCTAGCGGGGGACACAATGAGCAGTTCTTC.

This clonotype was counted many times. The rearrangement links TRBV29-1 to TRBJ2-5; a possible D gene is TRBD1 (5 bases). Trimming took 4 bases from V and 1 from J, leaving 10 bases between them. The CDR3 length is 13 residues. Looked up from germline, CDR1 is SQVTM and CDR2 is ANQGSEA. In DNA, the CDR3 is TGCAGCGTTGCCAGGGCAGCCCAAGAGACCCAGTACTTC. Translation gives CSVARAAQETQYF.

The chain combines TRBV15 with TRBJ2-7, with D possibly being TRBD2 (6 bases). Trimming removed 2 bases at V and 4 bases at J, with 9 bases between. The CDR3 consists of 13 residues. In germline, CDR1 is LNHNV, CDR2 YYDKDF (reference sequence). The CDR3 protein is CATSRSGGYEQYF. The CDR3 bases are TGTGCCACCAGCAGATCTGGGGGGTACGAGCAGTACTTC.

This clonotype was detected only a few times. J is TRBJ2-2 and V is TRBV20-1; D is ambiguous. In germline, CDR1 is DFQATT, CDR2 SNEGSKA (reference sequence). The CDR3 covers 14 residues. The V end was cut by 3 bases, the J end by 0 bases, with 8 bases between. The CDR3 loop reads CSARSQPNTGELFF. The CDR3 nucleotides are TGCAGTGCTAGGTCTCAGCCGAACACCGGGGAGCTGTTTTTT.

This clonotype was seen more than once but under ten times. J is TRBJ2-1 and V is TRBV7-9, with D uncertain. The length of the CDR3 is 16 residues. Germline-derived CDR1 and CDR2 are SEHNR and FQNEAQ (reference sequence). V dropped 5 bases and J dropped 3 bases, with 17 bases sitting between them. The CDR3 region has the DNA TGTGCCAGCAGCGGAACGCAGGTAACCTACTACAATGAGCAGTTCTTC. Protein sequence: CASSGTQVTYYNEQFF.

The CDR3 sequence: CASSPERWGNTEAFF. The CDR3 bases are TGTGCCAGCAGCCCCGAGAGGTGGGGGAACACTGAAGCTTTCTTT. The rearrangement uses TRBV5-4 and TRBJ1-1; unclear D gene. Between the trimmed V and J ends, which lost 4 bases and 1 base, there was a span of 14 bases. Germline CDR1 reads SGHNT; CDR2 reads YYREEE (reference sequence). The CDR3 contains 15 residues.

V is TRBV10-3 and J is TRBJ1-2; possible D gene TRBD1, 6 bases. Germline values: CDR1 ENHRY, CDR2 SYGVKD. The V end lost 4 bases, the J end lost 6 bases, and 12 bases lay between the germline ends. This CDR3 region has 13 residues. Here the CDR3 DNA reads TGTGCCATCAGTGCCTGGGGGGCGAATGGCTACACCTTC. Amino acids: CAISAWGANGYTF.

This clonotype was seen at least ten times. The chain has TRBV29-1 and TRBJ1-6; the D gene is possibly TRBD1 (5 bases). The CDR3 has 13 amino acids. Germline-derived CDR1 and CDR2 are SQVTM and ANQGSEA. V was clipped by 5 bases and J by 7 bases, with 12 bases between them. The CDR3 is CSVKVGLNSPLHF. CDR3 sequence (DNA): TGCAGCGTTAAAGTGGGGCTAAATTCACCCCTCCACTTT. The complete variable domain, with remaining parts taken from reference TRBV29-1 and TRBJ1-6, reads SAVISQKPSRDICQRGTSLTIQCQVDSQVTMMFWYRQQPGQSLTLIATANQGSEATYESGFVIDKFPISRPNLTFSTLTVSNMSPEDSSIYLCSVKVGLNSPLHFGNGTRLTVT.

This CDR3 reads CASIDLAGGSPEQFF. CDR3 DNA: TGTGCCAGCATCGATCTAGCGGGAGGGTCTCCTGAGCAGTTCTTC. The gene calls are TRBV27 and TRBJ2-1; 12 bases fit TRBD2. Germline V CDR1 and CDR2: MNHEY, SMNVEV (reference sequence). Trimming removed 7 bases from V and 9 bases from J; junction bases left unmatched: 10. The CDR3 spans 15 residues.

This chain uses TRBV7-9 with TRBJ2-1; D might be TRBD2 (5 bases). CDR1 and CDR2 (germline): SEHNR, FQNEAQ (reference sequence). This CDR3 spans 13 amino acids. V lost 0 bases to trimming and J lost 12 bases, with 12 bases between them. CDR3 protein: CASSLAVAGRQFF. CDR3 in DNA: TGTGCCAGCAGCTTAGCAGTTGCGGGTAGGCAGTTCTTC.

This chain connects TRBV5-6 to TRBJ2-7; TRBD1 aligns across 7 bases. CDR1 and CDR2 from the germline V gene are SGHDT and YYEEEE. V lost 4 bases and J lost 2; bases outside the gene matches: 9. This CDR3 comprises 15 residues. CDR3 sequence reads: CASSAGPGTAYEQYF. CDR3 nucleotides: TGTGCCAGCAGCGCCGGCCCCGGGACAGCCTACGAGCAGTACTTC.

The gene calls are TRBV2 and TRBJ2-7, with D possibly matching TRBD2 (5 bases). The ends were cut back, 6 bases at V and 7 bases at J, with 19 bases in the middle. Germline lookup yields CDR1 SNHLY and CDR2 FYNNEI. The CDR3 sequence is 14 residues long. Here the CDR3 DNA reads TGTGCCAGCAGGGAGGATTCCGATATGAGAGAGCAGTACTTC. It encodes CASREDSDMREQYF.

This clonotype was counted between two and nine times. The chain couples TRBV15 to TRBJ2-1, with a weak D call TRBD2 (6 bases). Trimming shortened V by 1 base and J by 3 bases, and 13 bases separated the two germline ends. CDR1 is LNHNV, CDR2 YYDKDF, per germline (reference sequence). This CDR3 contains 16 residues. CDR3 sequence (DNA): TGTGCCACCAGCAGAGGGTCGATGGGGGGCTACAATGAGCAGTTCTTC. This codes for CATSRGSMGGYNEQFF.

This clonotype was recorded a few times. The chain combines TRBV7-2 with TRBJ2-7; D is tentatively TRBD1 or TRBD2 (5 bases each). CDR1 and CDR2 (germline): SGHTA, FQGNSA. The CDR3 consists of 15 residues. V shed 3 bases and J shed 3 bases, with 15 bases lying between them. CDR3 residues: CASSFSGTYFYEQYF. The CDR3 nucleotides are TGTGCCAGCAGCTTTTCCGGGACCTACTTCTACGAGCAGTACTTC.

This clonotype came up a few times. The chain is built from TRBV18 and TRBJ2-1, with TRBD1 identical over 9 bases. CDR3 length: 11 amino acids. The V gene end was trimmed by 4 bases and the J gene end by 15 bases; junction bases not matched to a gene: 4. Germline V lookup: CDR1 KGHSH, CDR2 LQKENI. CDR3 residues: CASSQDRGPFF. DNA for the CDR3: TGTGCCAGCTCACAGGACAGGGGACCGTTCTTC.

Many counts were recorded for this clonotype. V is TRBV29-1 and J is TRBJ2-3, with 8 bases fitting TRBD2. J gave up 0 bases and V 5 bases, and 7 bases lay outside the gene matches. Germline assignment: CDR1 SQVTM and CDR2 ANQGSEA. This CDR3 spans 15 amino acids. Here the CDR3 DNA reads TGCAGCGTTTGGCCACCGGGGGGGAGCACAGATACGCAGTATTTT. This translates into CSVWPPGGSTDTQYF.

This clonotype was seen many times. The CDR3 DNA reads as TGTGCCAGCAGCAGACCGGGAGGAGATTCACCCCTCCACTTT. It specifies CASSRPGGDSPLHF. V usage is TRBV5-6 and J usage is TRBJ1-6; no clear D gene. Germline loops: CDR1 SGHDT, CDR2 YYEEEE. V lost 4 bases to trimming and J lost 8 bases, with 13 bases between them. The CDR3 runs 14 residues.

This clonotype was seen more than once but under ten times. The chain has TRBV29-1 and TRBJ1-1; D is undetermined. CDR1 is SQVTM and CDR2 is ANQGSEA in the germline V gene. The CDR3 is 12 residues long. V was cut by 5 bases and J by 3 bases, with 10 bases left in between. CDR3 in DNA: TGCAGCGTTCGATTCGCGTACACTGAAGCTTTCTTT. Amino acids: CSVRFAYTEAFF.

The CDR3 loop reads CASSQPGLNRADTQYF. The CDR3, as DNA: TGTGCCAGCAGTCAGCCGGGACTAAATCGAGCAGATACGCAGTATTTT. The rearrangement uses TRBV6-1 and TRBJ2-3; 7 bases map to TRBD2. The CDR3 covers 16 residues. Germline assignment: CDR1 MNHNS and CDR2 SASEGT. V gave up 5 bases and J gave up 4 bases; unmatched junction bases: 12.

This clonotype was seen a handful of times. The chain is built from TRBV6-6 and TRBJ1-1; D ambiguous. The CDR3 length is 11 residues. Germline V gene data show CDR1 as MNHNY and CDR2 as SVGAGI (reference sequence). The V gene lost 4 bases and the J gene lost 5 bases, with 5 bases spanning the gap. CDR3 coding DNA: TGTGCCAGCAGTTTTATAACTGAAGCTTTCTTT. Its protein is CASSFITEAFF.

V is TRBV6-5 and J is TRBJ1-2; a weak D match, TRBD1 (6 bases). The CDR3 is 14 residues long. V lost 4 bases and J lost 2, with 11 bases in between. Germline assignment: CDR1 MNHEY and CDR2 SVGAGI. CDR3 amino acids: CASSSQQGNYGYTF. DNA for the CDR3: TGTGCCAGCAGTTCCCAACAGGGAAACTATGGCTACACCTTC.